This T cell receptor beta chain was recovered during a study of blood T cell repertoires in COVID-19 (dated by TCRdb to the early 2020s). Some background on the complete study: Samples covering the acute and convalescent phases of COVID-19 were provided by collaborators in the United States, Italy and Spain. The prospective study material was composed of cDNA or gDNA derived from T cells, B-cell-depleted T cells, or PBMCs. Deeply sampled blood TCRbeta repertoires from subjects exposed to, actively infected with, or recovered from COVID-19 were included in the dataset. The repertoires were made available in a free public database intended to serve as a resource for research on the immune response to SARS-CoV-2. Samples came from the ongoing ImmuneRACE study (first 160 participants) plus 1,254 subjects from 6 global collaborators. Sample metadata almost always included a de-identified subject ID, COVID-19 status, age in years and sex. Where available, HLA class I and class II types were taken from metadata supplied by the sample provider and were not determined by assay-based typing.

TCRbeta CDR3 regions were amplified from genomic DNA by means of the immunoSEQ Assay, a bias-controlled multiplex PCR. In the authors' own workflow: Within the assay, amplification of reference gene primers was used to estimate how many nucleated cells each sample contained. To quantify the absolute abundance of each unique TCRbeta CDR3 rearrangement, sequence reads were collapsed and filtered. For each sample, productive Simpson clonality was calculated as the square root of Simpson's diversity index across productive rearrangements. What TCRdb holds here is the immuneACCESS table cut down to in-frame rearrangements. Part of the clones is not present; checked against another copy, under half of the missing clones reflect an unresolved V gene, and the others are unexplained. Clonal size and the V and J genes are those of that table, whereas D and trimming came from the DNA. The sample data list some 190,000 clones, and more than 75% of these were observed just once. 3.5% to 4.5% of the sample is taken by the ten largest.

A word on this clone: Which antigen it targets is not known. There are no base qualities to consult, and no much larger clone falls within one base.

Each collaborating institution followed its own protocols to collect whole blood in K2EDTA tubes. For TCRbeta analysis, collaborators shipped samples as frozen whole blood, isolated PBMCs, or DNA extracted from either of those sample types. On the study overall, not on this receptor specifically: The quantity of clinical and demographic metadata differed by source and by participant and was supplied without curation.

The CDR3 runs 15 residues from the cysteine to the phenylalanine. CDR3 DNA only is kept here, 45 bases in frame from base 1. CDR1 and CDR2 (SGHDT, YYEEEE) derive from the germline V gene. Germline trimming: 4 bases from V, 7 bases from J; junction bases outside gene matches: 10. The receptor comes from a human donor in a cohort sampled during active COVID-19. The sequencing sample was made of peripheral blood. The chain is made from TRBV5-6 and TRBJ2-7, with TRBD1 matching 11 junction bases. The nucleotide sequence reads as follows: TGTGCCAGCAGCCCGGGACAGGGGGTAATAGGGGAGCAGTACTTC. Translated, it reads CASSPGQGVIGEQYF. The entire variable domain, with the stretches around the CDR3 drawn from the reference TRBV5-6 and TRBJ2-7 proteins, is DAGVTQSPTHLIKTRGQQVTLRCSPKSGHDTVSWYQQALGQGPQFIFQYYEEEERQRGNFPDRFSGHQFPNYSSELNVNALLLGDSALYLCASSPGQGVIGEQYFGPGTRLTVT.